Sequencing of this TCR beta chain was carried out in a study of T cell responses to AZD1222 COVID-19 vaccine. Sequencing was performed with immunoSEQ multiplex PCR; in TCRdb, only in-frame clones are kept and a portion is missing. Here the sample spans 70,000 to 90,000 clones, roughly 87% being singletons. The germline V gene encodes CDR1 SGHDT and CDR2 YYEEEE. V was shortened by 1 base and J by 8 bases, with 18 bases between the two germline ends. This CDR3 comprises 16 residues. Comment on this clone: Its antigen remains unidentified.

Study-level findings and limits: Once two AZD1222 doses were given, Spike-specific TCR breadth and depth went up. AZD1222 recipients seropositive at baseline numbered only five to seven. Among the donors, most were white British and more were female, and clonal diversity was possibly underestimated. Sampling that yielded the repertoires occurred only after the peak T cell response.

The chain links TRBV5-6 to TRBJ1-4; D gene uncertain. Source: peripheral blood, taken 28 days after the second AZD1222 dose. This clonotype was obtained from an adult who received the AZD1222 COVID-19 vaccine. CDR3 coding DNA: TGTGCCAGCAGCTTGTTGATCGGCGGGTCCGGGGAAAAACTGTTTTTT. It yields the protein CASSLLIGGSGEKLFF.